Listed below are T cell receptor beta chains from one sample, sequenced in a study of post-analysis software for immune sequencing data. TCRdb redid the calling of the PCR reads with MiXCR, one entry per CDR3 protein. The table has hundreds of thousands of distinct CDR3 sequences, 55% to 60% seen once. The sequencing sample was made of blood. The receptor source for this set is a girl aged 2-10 years with multiple sclerosis. Both conserved end residues are part of each CDR3. D genes are given only for firm matches. Clone size is not always given. Where it is, it says once, few, many or a class for expanded clones.

j_call d_call cdr3_length v_call clone_size cdr3_aa cdr3_nt
TRBJ1-2 NA 13 TRBV29-1 NA CSVGPGRNYGYTF TGCAGCGTTGGGCCGGGACGGAACTATGGCTACACCTTC
TRBJ2-5 NA 15 TRBV10-3 NA CAISENGQGGETQYF TGTGCCATCAGTGAGAACGGACAGGGAGGGGAGACCCAGTACTTC
TRBJ2-7 NA 14 TRBV10-2 NA CASLPHDRSHEQYF TGCGCCAGCCTCCCCCATGACAGGTCTCACGAGCAGTACTTC
TRBJ2-7 TRBD2 14 TRBV27 NA CASSLITSANEQYF TGTGCCAGCAGCCTAATCACTAGCGCGAACGAGCAGTACTTC
TRBJ2-3 TRBD1 16 TRBV5-4 NA CASSPVRQGVGDTQYF TGTGCCAGCAGCCCCGTCCGACAGGGCGTGGGAGATACGCAGTATTTT
TRBJ2-5 NA 16 TRBV7-2 once CASTSRQWTDQETQYF TGTGCCAGCACGTCCCGCCAATGGACAGACCAAGAGACCCAGTACTTC
TRBJ2-3 NA 12 TRBV29-1 few CSAGHRADTQYF TGCAGCGCAGGACATCGGGCAGATACGCAGTATTTT
TRBJ2-5 TRBD2 16 TRBV12-3/TRBV12-4 NA CASRVRPELAEETQYF TGTGCCAGCAGGGTCCGCCCTGAACTAGCGGAAGAGACCCAGTACTTC
TRBJ2-1 TRBD1 16 TRBV5-6 few CASRNPRDRSYNEQFF TGTGCCAGCAGGAATCCCCGGGACAGGTCCTACAATGAGCAGTTCTTC
TRBJ1-4 NA 15 TRBV11-1 NA CASSHTTTTNEKLFF TGTGCCAGCAGCCACACGACTACAACTAATGAAAAACTGTTTTTT
TRBJ2-5 NA 16 TRBV15 NA CATSRGPRTDQETQYF TGTGCCACCAGCAGAGGGCCCCGGACAGACCAAGAGACCCAGTACTTC
TRBJ2-5 NA 13 TRBV11-2 NA CASSDKRQETQYF TGTGCCAGCAGCGACAAAAGGCAAGAGACCCAGTACTTC
TRBJ1-1 NA 14 TRBV6-1 NA CASSENRGGGEAFF TGTGCCAGCAGTGAAAATCGGGGGGGCGGAGAAGCTTTCTTT
TRBJ2-3 NA 13 TRBV3-1 many CASSQDRGDTQYF TGTGCCAGCAGCCAAGATCGGGGAGATACGCAGTATTTT
TRBJ2-7 NA 13 TRBV21-1 NA CASSKGRAYEQYF TGTGCCAGCAGCAAAGGCAGGGCCTACGAGCAGTACTTC
TRBJ1-2 NA 11 TRBV6-5 few CASSWGYGYTF TGTGCCAGCAGTTGGGGCTATGGCTACACCTTC
TRBJ2-2 TRBD2 16 TRBV20-1 NA CSARESLAGDTGELFF TGCAGTGCTAGAGAATCGCTAGCGGGAGACACCGGGGAGCTGTTTTTT
TRBJ2-3 NA 14 TRBV6-5 many CASGGAGLPDTQYF TGTGCCAGCGGCGGAGCGGGCTTACCAGATACGCAGTATTTT
TRBJ2-1 TRBD2 14 TRBV29-1 NA CSSFGTSDYNEQFF TGCAGTTCCTTCGGGACTAGCGATTACAATGAGCAGTTCTTC
TRBJ2-1 TRBD1 14 TRBV12-3/TRBV12-4 once CASSLGQGLREQFF TGTGCCAGCAGTTTGGGACAGGGGCTAAGAGAGCAGTTCTTC
TRBJ1-4 NA 14 TRBV7-6 NA CASSLQHRGKKRFF TGTGCCAGCAGCTTACAACACAGAGGGAAAAAACGGTTTTTT
TRBJ2-7 NA 17 TRBV4-2 NA CASSQDTSVGHPYEQYF TGTGCCAGCAGCCAGGATACCTCCGTGGGACACCCCTACGAGCAGTACTTC
TRBJ2-7 NA 12 TRBV29-1 few CSVGPTSWEQYF TGCAGCGTTGGGCCGACGTCCTGGGAGCAGTACTTC
TRBJ2-7 NA 13 TRBV15 NA CATSRARTYVQYF TGTGCCACCAGCAGAGCAAGGACCTACGTGCAGTACTTC
TRBJ1-5 NA 13 TRBV12-3/TRBV12-4 few CASSFTTDQPQHF TGTGCCAGCAGTTTCACAACAGATCAGCCCCAGCATTTT
TRBJ2-3 NA 15 TRBV5-1 NA CASSLDSVSTDTQYF TGCGCCAGCAGCTTGGATTCAGTTAGCACAGATACGCAGTATTTT
TRBJ2-3 NA 12 TRBV6-2/TRBV6-3 NA CASSWDTDTQYF TGTGCCAGCAGTTGGGACACAGATACGCAGTATTTT
TRBJ2-1 NA 12 TRBV14 many CASSQDRRTQFF TGTGCCAGCAGCCAAGACCGACGGACACAGTTCTTC
TRBJ2-3 TRBD2 14 TRBV5-1 NA CASRGGLAPDTQYF TGCGCCAGCAGGGGGGGACTAGCGCCCGATACGCAGTATTTT
TRBJ1-1 NA 14 TRBV5-5 NA CASSLSGGPTEAFF TGTGCCAGCAGCTTGAGTGGGGGGCCTACTGAAGCTTTCTTT
TRBJ2-3 NA 14 TRBV5-1 NA CASTGAGTTDTQYF TGCGCCAGCACTGGGGCCGGGACCACAGATACGCAGTATTTT
TRBJ1-1 NA 15 TRBV5-1 NA CASSRGIQMNTEAFF TGCGCCAGCAGCCGGGGGATTCAGATGAACACTGAAGCTTTCTTT
TRBJ2-3 NA 16 TRBV20-1 few CSARDAGEASTDTQYF TGCAGTGCTAGAGATGCTGGAGAGGCTAGCACAGATACGCAGTATTTT
TRBJ2-6 NA 17 TRBV5-1 once CASSVTGGDSGANVLTF TGCGCCAGCAGCGTTACAGGGGGGGACTCTGGGGCCAACGTCCTGACTTTC
TRBJ2-1 NA 12 TRBV11-1 NA CASSPNWDEQFF TGTGCCAGCAGCCCAAATTGGGATGAGCAGTTCTTC
TRBJ2-3 TRBD2 16 TRBV3-1 NA CASSPLAGESTDTQYF TGTGCCAGCAGCCCTCTAGCGGGAGAGAGCACAGATACGCAGTATTTT
TRBJ2-5 NA 14 TRBV27 NA CASSRLARSETQYF TGTGCCAGCAGTCGGCTAGCGAGGTCCGAGACCCAGTACTTC
TRBJ2-7 NA 17 TRBV7-2 NA CASSPNSGVVRAYEQYF TGTGCCAGCAGCCCCAACTCAGGGGTTGTAAGGGCCTACGAGCAGTACTTC
TRBJ2-3 NA 12 TRBV9 NA CASSVESDTQYF TGTGCCAGCAGCGTAGAATCTGATACGCAGTATTTT
TRBJ2-1 NA 16 TRBV19 NA CASSIAPPPSFNEQFF TGTGCCAGTAGTATAGCCCCCCCTCCTAGCTTCAATGAGCAGTTCTTC
TRBJ2-1 NA 16 TRBV2 NA CASGGFGTSSYNEQFF TGTGCCAGTGGAGGTTTTGGGACTTCCTCCTACAATGAGCAGTTCTTC
TRBJ1-2 TRBD1 14 TRBV29-1 NA CSVGNRDRLYGYTF TGCAGCGTCGGTAACCGGGACAGGCTGTATGGCTACACCTTC
TRBJ2-3 NA 16 TRBV18 NA CASSPAAVEPTDTQYF TGTGCCAGCTCACCAGCCGCGGTTGAGCCCACAGATACGCAGTATTTT
TRBJ2-3 TRBD1 15 TRBV5-1 NA CASSTGTGFTDTQYF TGCGCCAGCAGCACCGGGACAGGGTTCACAGATACGCAGTATTTT
TRBJ2-7 NA 16 TRBV5-1 NA CASSLEETHPGDEQYF TGCGCCAGCAGCTTAGAGGAGACCCACCCGGGAGACGAGCAGTACTTC
TRBJ2-1 NA 14 TRBV6-5 NA CASSYSTGYNEQFF TGTGCCAGCAGTTACTCGACCGGATACAATGAGCAGTTCTTC
TRBJ2-2 NA 12 TRBV7-9 NA CASCPNTGELFF TGTGCCAGCTGTCCGAACACCGGGGAGCTGTTTTTT
TRBJ2-4 NA 12 TRBV5-6 NA CASSSDGNIQYF TGTGCCAGCAGTTCCGACGGAAACATTCAGTACTTC
TRBJ2-1 TRBD2 19 TRBV4-3 few CASSQETGLAGTLRNEQFF TGCGCCAGCAGCCAAGAAACGGGGCTAGCGGGAACCCTAAGGAATGAGCAGTTCTTC
TRBJ2-1 NA 15 TRBV6-1 NA CASSAQGGAYNEQFF TGTGCCAGCAGTGCGCAGGGTGGCGCCTACAATGAGCAGTTCTTC
TRBJ2-1 NA 15 TRBV13 NA CASLRRGPPENEQFF TGTGCCAGCCTGAGGCGGGGACCCCCGGAAAATGAGCAGTTCTTC
TRBJ2-1 NA 13 TRBV9 NA CASSVGAGDEQFF TGTGCCAGCAGCGTCGGGGCAGGCGATGAGCAGTTCTTC
TRBJ1-1 NA 17 TRBV13 few CASSLTYGGWENTEAFF TGTGCCAGCAGCTTAACGTACGGAGGCTGGGAGAACACTGAAGCTTTCTTT
TRBJ1-1 NA 15 TRBV12-3/TRBV12-4 once CASSLDRTANTEAFF TGTGCCAGCAGTTTAGATCGGACGGCAAACACTGAAGCTTTCTTT
TRBJ2-7 NA 14 TRBV9 NA CASSGPGPLDEQYF TGTGCCAGCAGCGGACCAGGGCCTCTCGACGAGCAGTACTTC